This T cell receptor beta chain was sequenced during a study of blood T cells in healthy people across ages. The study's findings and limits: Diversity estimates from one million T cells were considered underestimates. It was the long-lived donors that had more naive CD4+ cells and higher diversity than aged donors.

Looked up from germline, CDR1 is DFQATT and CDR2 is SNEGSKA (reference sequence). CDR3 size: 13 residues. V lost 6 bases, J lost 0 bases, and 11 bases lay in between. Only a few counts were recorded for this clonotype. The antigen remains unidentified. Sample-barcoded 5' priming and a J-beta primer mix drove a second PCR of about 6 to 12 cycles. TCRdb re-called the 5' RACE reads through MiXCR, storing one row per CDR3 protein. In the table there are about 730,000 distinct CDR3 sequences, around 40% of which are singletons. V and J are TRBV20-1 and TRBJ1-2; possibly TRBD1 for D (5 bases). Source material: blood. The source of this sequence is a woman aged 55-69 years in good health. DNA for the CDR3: TGCAGTGCCGAAGGGACTTCTAACTATGGCTACACCTTC. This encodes CSAEGTSNYGYTF.